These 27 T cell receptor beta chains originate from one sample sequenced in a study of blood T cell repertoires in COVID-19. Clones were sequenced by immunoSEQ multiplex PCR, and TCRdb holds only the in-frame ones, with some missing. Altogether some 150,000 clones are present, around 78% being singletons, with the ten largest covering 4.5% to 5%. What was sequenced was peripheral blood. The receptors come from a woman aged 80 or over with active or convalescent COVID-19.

In DNA form, the CDR3 reads TGTGCCAGCAGCTTACGGACAGTTAATAATTCACCCCTCCACTTT. Amino acids: CASSLRTVNNSPLHF. The J gene is TRBJ1-6, the V gene TRBV3-1 (or the pseudogene TRBV3-2); D might be TRBD1 (6 bases). With 5 bases removed from V and 5 bases from J, the gap between germline ends came to 13 bases. Germline V gene lookup returns CDR1 LGHDT and CDR2 YNNKEL (reference sequence). CDR3 length: 15 residues.

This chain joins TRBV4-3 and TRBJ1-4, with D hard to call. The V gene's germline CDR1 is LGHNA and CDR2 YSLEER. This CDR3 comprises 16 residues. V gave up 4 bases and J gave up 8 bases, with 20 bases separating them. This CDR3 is CASSLSMGAGGEKLFF. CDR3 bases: TGCGCCAGCAGCCTCAGCATGGGCGCTGGTGGAGAAAAACTGTTTTTT.

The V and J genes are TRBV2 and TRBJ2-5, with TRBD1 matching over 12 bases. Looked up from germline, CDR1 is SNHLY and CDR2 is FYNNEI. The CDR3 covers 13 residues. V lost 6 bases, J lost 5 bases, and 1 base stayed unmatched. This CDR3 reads CASRGQGAETQYF. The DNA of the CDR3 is TGTGCCAGCAGGGGACAGGGGGCGGAGACCCAGTACTTC.

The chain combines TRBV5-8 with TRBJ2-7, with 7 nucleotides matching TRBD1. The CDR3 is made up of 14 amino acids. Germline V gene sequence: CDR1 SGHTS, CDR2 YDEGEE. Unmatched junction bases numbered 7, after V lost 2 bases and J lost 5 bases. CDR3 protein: CASSLLQGINEQYF. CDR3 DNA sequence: TGTGCCAGCAGCTTATTACAGGGGATCAACGAGCAGTACTTC.

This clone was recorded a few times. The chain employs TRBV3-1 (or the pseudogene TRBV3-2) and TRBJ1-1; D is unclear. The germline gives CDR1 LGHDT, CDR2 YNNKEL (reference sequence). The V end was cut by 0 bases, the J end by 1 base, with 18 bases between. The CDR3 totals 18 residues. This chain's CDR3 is CASSQDTAGRSRNTEAFF. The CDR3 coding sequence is TGTGCCAGCAGCCAAGATACGGCAGGCAGAAGTAGGAACACTGAAGCTTTCTTT.

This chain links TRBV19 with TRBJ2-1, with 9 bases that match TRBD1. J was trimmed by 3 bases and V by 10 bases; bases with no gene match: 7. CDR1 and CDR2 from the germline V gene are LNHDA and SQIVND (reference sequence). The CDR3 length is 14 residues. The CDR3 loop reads CATKTGGSYNEQFF. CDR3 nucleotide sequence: TGTGCCACTAAGACAGGGGGTAGCTACAATGAGCAGTTCTTC.

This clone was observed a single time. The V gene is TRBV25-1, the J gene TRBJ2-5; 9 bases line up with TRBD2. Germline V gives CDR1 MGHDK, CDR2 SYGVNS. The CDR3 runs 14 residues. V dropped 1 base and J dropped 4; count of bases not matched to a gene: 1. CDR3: CASSEWGLAETQYF. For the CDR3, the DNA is TGTGCCAGCAGTGAATGGGGACTAGCAGAGACCCAGTACTTC.

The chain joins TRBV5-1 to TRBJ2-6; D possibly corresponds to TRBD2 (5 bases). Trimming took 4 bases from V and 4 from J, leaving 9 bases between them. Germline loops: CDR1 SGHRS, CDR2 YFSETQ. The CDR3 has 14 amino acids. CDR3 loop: CASSGLRGANVLTF. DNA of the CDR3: TGCGCCAGCAGCGGACTCAGGGGGGCCAACGTCCTGACTTTC.

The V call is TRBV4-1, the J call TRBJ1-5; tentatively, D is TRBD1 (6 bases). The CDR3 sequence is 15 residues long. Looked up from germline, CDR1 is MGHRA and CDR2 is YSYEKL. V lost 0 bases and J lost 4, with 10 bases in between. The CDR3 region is CASSQDRDNNQPQHF. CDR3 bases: TGCGCCAGCAGCCAAGATCGGGACAATAATCAGCCCCAGCATTTT.

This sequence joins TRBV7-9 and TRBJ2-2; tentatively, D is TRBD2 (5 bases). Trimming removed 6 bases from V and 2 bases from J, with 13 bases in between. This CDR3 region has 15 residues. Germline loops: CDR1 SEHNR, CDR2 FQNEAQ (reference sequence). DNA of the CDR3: TGTGCCAGCAGACTAGGGCAGGCCAACACCGGGGAGCTGTTTTTT. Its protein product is CASRLGQANTGELFF.

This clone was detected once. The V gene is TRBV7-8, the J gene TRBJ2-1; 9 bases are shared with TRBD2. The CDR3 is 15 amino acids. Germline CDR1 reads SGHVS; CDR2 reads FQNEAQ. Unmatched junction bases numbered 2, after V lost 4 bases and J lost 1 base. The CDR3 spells CASSYLAGSYNEQFF. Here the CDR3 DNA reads TGTGCCAGCAGCTATCTAGCGGGGTCCTACAATGAGCAGTTCTTC.

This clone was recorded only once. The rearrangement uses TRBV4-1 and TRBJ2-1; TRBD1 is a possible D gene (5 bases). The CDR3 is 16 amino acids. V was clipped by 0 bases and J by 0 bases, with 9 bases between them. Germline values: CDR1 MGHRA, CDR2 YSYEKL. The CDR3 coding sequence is TGCGCCAGCAGCCAAGAAGGGGCCCGCTCCTACAATGAGCAGTTCTTC. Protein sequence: CASSQEGARSYNEQFF.

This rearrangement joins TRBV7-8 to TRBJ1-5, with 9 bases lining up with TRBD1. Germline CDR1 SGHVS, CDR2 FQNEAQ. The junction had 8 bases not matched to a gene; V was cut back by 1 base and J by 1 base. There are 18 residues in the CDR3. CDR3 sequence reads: CASSLVMGDRVSNQPQHF. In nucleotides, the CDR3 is TGTGCCAGCAGCTTAGTAATGGGGGACAGGGTGAGCAATCAGCCCCAGCATTTT.

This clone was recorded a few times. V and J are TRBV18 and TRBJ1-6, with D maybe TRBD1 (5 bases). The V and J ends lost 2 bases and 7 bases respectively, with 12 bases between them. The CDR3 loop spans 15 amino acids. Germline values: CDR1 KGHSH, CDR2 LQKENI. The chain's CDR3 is CASSPAGGRNSPLHF. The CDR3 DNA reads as TGTGCCAGCTCACCAGCGGGGGGTCGGAATTCACCCCTCCACTTT.

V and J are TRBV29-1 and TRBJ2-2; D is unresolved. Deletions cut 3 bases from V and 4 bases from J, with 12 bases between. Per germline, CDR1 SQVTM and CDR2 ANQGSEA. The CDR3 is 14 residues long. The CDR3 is CSVEKQSGTGELFF. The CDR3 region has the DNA TGCAGCGTTGAGAAGCAATCGGGCACCGGGGAGCTGTTTTTT.

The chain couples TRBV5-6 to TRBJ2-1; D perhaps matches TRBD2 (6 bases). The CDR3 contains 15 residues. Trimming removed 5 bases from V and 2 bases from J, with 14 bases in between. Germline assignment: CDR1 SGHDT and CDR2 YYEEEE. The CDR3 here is CASSLTSFTYNEQFF. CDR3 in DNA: TGTGCCAGCAGTCTAACTAGCTTCACCTACAATGAGCAGTTCTTC.

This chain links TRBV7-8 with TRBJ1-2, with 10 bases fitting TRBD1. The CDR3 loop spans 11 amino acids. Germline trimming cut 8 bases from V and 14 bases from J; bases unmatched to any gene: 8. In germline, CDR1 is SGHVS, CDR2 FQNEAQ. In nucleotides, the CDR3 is TGTGCCAGCGGGACAGGGGAATTAAGGACCTTC. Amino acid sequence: CASGTGELRTF.

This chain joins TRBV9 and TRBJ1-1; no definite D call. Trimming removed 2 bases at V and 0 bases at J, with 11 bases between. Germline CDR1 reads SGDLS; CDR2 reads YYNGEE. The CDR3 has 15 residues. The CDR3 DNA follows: TGTGCCAGCAGCGTTTTGGGCAGCATGAACACTGAAGCTTTCTTT. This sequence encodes CASSVLGSMNTEAFF.

This CDR3 is CASSAPGQASSGNTIYF. The CDR3 DNA reads TGTGCCAGCAGCGCGCCGGGACAGGCGAGCTCTGGAAACACCATATATTTT. This chain uses TRBV9 with TRBJ1-3; 8 bases map to TRBD1. Trimming removed 3 bases from V and 0 bases from J; junction bases left unmatched: 8. This CDR3 spans 17 amino acids. Germline V gene data show CDR1 as SGDLS and CDR2 as YYNGEE.

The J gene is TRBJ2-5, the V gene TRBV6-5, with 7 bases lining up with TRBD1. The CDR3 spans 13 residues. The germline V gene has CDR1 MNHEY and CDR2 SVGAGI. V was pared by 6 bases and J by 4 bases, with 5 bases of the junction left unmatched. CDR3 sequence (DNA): TGTGCCAGCAGGTTCAGGGGGAGAGAGACCCAGTACTTC. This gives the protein CASRFRGRETQYF.

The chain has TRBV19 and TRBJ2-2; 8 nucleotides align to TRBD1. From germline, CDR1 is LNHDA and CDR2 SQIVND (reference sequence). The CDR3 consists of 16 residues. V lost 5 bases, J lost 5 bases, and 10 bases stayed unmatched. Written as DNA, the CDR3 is TGTGCCAGTAGTGCCCCGACAGGGGCGGGAACCGGGGAGCTGTTTTTT. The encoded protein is CASSAPTGAGTGELFF.

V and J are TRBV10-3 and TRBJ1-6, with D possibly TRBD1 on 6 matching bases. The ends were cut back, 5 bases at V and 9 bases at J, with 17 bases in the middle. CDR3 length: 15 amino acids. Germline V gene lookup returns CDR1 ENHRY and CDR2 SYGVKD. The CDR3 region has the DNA TGTGCCATCAGTCTTGAGGGCCAGGGGAGTTCACCCCTCCACTTT. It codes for CAISLEGQGSSPLHF.

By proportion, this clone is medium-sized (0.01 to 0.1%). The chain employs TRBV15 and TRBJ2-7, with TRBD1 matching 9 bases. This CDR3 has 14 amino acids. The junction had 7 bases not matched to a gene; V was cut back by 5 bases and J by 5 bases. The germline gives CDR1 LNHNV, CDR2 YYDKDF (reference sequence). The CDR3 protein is CATSPGTGNHEQYF. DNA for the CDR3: TGTGCCACCAGCCCCGGGACAGGGAACCACGAGCAGTACTTC.

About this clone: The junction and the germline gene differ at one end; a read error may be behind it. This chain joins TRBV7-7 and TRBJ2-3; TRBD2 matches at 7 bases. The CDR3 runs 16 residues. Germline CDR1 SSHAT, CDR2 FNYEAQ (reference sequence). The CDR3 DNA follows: TGTGCTAGCAGCCCACGTCTAGCGGAAGGCACAGATACGCAGTATTTT. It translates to CASSPRLAEGTDTQYF.

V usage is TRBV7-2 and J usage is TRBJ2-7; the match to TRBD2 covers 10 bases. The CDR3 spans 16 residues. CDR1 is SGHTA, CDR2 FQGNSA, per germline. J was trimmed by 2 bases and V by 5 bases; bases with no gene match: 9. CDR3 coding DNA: TGTGCCAGCAGCAACCCGGGACTAGCGACCGCCTACGAGCAGTACTTC. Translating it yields CASSNPGLATAYEQYF.

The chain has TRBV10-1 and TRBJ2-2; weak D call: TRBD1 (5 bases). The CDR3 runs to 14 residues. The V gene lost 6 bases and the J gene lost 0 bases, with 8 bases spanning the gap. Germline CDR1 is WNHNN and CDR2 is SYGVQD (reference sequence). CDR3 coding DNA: TGCGCCAGCAGCCTGACAGCGAACACCGGGGAGCTGTTTTTT. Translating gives CASSLTANTGELFF.

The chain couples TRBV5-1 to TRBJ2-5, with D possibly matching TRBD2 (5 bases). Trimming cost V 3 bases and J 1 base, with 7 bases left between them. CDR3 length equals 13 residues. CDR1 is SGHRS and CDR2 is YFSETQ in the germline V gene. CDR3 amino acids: CASSSEAQETQYF. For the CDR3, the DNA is TGCGCCAGCAGCTCGGAGGCCCAAGAGACCCAGTACTTC.